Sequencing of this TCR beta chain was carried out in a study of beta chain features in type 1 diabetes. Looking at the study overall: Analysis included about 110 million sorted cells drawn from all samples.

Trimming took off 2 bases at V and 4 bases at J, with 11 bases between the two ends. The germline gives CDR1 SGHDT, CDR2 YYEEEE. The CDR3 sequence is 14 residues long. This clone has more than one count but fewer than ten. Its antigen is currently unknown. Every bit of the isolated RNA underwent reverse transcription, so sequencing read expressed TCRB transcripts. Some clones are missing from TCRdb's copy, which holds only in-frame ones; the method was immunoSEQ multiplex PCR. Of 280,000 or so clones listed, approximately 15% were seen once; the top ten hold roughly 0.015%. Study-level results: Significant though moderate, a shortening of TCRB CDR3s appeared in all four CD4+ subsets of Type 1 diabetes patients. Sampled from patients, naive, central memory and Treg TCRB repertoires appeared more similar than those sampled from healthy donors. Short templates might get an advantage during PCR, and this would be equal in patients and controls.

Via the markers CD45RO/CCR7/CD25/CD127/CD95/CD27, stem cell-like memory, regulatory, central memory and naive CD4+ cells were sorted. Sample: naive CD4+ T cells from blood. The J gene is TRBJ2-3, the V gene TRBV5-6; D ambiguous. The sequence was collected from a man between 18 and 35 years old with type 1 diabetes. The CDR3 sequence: CASSFDLRADTQYF. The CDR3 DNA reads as TGTGCCAGCAGCTTCGATCTCCGAGCAGATACGCAGTATTTT.